The sequence of this T cell receptor (beta chain) was determined in a study of long-term antiretroviral therapy in people with HIV (dated by TCRdb to between 2021 and 2024). About the study as a whole: The earliest samples were collected about a decade before the 2015 WHO recommendation for immediate ART, when ART was typically delayed until CD4 counts fell. A total of roughly 200 cryopreserved PBMC samples came from approximately 30 adults with confirmed HIV infection and were collected serially over a mean of about 6 years (range 1-12). This retrospective serial study examined whether starting ART and sustained HIV suppression were associated with changes in the composition and diversity of the TRB repertoire in peripheral blood. Test extractions of a monoclonal T-cell line alongside fewer than 40 polyclonal samples showed no cross-contamination during QIAcube processing. Among the 25 to 35 participants with HIV, about 11 were female.

Inclusion was restricted to participants for whom at least one PBMC sample before ART initiation and at least two post-ART samples were available. All participants with HIV were treated in the United States of America. Before DNA extraction, cryopreserved samples of about 0.9-11 million PBMC were thawed and then washed. At the time of the earliest PBMC sample, participants with HIV were aged between about 20 and 54 years. Per participant, PBMC samples came from 1-4 timepoints prior to ART initiation and 2-8 timepoints following ART initiation, for a median of 7 samples. For every participant, serial HIV viral load, CD4+ T-cell count, ART history and demographic data were obtained. Genomic DNA was extracted from unsorted PBMC with a Qiagen kit on a QIAcube, processed in batches of 12 samples. Results and caveats for the whole study, not just this receptor: Starting ART was linked to a significant rise in TRB diversity, yet even after long-term ART the diversity remained significantly lower than in transplant donor controls. The samples were dated from the mid-2000s to the late 2010s, and the ART regimens that were used may be less effective than current ART regimens. Since PBMC availability was limited, sequencing covered only the TCR beta chain, with no alpha chain pairing. The repertoire was dominated across all time points by expanded TRB clones identified before ART initiation, although this dominance was seen to fluctuate and to decrease in many PLHIV after ART. Because pre-ART samples had limited cell numbers, profiling was done on unsorted PBMC rather than on sorted CD4+ and CD8+ T cells. Inferences about post-ART repertoire changes were limited because no data were available on ART adherence, viral resistance or therapy changes. CDR3 length ranges in HIV repertoires were narrower than in controls, and network structure suggested an antigen-experienced repertoire with only a slight naive shift after ART.

With regard to this clone: This receptor's antigen is unknown. Qualities for individual bases were not recorded, and no much larger clone is one base off.

Including the terminal cysteine and phenylalanine, the CDR3 comprises 15 residues. The read is trimmed to its CDR3 DNA, 45 bases read in frame from base 1. Trimming removed 4 bases from V and 3 bases from J, leaving 13 bases between the germline ends. From a lookup of the germline V gene, CDR1 and CDR2 are MDHEN and SYDVKM. The immunoSEQ hsTCRB v3.0 assay was used at survey level resolution to sequence the TRB variable region. A depth of 40,000-50,000 T-cell genomes per sample was targeted for TRB sequencing. Pooled TRB libraries were sequenced on an Illumina MiSeq with a v3 150-cycle kit. In the source study's methods: Repertoire analysis ran in R within a reproducible Nextflow workflow covering QC, data transformation and analysis. LymphoSeq2, an R package for AIRR-Seq data exploration, was used to implement custom analyses. A handful of samples that yielded fewer than 5000 total TRB sequences were excluded, so that 200 or so HIV repertoires were analyzed. Among the 188 retained HIV repertoires, 55 to 60 were collected before ART initiation and approximately 130 were collected after ART initiation. Each repertoire was downsampled to 5000 TRB nucleotide sequences, and summary statistics were averaged across 100 downsampling iterations. Only TRB sequences with CDR3 regions of at least seven amino acids were retained for analysis. Diversity was measured with a Shannon entropy-derived clonality score and the Gini coefficient. In the repertoire networks, any two of the top 5000 CDR3 amino acid sequences were connected whenever the two sequences differed by an edit distance of one. Antigen specificity groups and MHC restriction were predicted for TRB CDR3 amino acid sequences with GLIPH2. To flag known associations with CMV, EBV, HIV or tissue antigens, CDR3 amino acid sequences were compared against VDJdb and McPAS-TCR. Pre-ART, post-ART and control groups were compared with Wilcoxon signed-rank tests and Holm-Bonferroni correction. TCRdb took over this immuneACCESS table, retaining in-frame rearrangements with V and J assigned. Such tables are incomplete; in checked studies, under half of the missing clones stem from an unresolved V gene, and the remainder is unexplained. V and J calls and clone size come straight from that table; D and trimming were deduced from the DNA. For this sample the table gives approximately 15,000 clones, of which about 91% were detected only once. Of the sample, 7% to 10% is held by the ten largest clones.

The rearrangement combines TRBV28 with TRBJ1-5; no D gene call is confident. This sequence was found in a man aged 60 to 75 with HIV. Sequenced material: unsorted PBMCs, taken 0.3 years after starting antiretroviral therapy. The DNA sequence follows: TGTGCCAGCAGTTCGGGGTTAACAGACAATCAGCCCCAGCATTTT. It encodes CASSSGLTDNQPQHF.